The text below deals with one T cell receptor (beta chain). No antigen is known for it. The sample holds no much larger clone one base away, and base qualities are not on file. CDR1 MNHNS and CDR2 SASEGT are derived from the germline V gene. The germline V end is reduced by 1 base and the J end by 4 bases; junction bases left unmatched: 2. From the cysteine through the phenylalanine, the CDR3 covers 14 amino acids. Only the CDR3 portion is preserved as DNA: 42 bases, with reading frame beginning at the first base. Healthy HIV-negative adults with no recently reported acute infections or vaccinations were included as donors. Every donor was a Caucasian adult living in Nashville, Tennessee, USA. Magnetic negative selection was used to enrich CD4+ T cells, after which naive cells were positively selected on CD45RA and the negative fraction became the memory subset. Blood was obtained by leukapheresis, after which PBMCs were separated by Ficoll-Histopaque density gradient centrifugation and cryopreserved in liquid nitrogen vapor phase. Purity and quantity of every magnetically sorted T cell population were checked by analytical flow cytometry. From each sorted fraction, genomic DNA was isolated and quantified by UV absorbance on a Nanodrop 2000c.

This record belongs to a study of shared clonotypes between healthy human individuals (dated by TCRdb to the early 2020s). A note on the overall study: The cohort included three men and a couple of women between 18 and 49 years of age. For each donor, CD4 naive and CD4 memory were each run on three plates, CD8 naive on two plates, and CD8 memory on one plate. To estimate repertoire size and how much clonotype sharing occurs between individuals, the study deeply sequenced the blood TCR repertoires of roughly 5 healthy adults. To increase sequencing depth and limit assay-specific biases, TCR repertoire library preparation and sequencing were carried out by different laboratories using diverse techniques. Leukapheresis yielded between about 0.9 and 9.5 billion PBMCs per donor.

Using the deep immunoSEQ assay, multiplex PCR amplified TCR CDR3 regions from genomic DNA. Extracted genomic DNA from each cell subset was spread evenly across all wells of several immunoSEQ 96-well plates, with each plate serving as a replicate. For sorted subsets, each replicate PCR was loaded with about 0.2 ug genomic DNA, equivalent to approximately 27,000 T cell genomes. Purified libraries were measured with a Qubit 3.0 fluorometer, size-checked on a Bioanalyzer 2100, and measured again with the KAPA Library Quantification kit. Every immunoSEQ 96-well plate was sequenced on a separate single-read 150-cycle Illumina NextSeq 550 flow cell. In the paper's pipeline: Because the immunoSEQ output included only junctional sequences and no quality scores, the filtering could not be the same as the filtering used for full-length reads. To assign V/J genes and CDR3, sequences were annotated against IMGT germline references using PyIR, a Python wrapper for IgBLAST v1.9. Reads were filtered out if the reads had weak V/J assignments (E-value above 1e-6), no CDR3, stop codons, out-of-frame junctions, or ambiguous translated residues. A V3J clonotype was defined by an identical inferred V gene, J gene, and CDR3 amino acid sequence. The percentage overlap between two repertoires was calculated by dividing the number of shared unique clonotypes by the size of the smaller repertoire. Richness of each repertoire was evaluated using RTK rarefaction, the Chao1 estimator, and Recon v2.1 estimates of unobserved clonotypes. Generation probabilities were computed with OLGA for all TCRbeta clonotypes obtained by the gDNA method from a handful of donors. TCRdb carries this immuneACCESS record with in-frame sequences only. Its versions omit some clonotypes, under half of them owing to an unresolved V gene in the studies checked, with the rest unexplained. That table is the source of V, J and clone size, and D and trimming were worked out from the DNA. The sample table contains around 2.1 million clones; only one count was recorded for around 95% of them. The ten most abundant clones make up roughly 0.13% of the sample.

Study-wide conclusions, independent of this receptor: Pairwise subsampling led to the expectation that sequencing depth would affect the degree of clonotype sharing among donors. Rarefaction of sorted-subset datasets indicated incomplete sequencing despite the large sequencing depth. Clonotypes shared by all four sorted-subset donors showed higher generation probabilities than non-shared clonotypes. Naive subsets generally had larger estimated clonotype richness than memory subsets did. Because the study included a small number of donors, the genetic and exposure-history diversity represented was limited. Sampling was restricted to blood, and TCR repertoires in tissues likely differ from the TCR repertoires found in blood. Around 5% of naive CD4, 3.5% of naive CD8, roughly 2.5% of memory CD4, and 0.35% to 0.4% of memory CD8 clonotypes were shared across a few donors.

The source of this sequence is a man between 18 and 29 years old in good health. The chain joins TRBV6-1 to TRBJ1-2, and 8 junction bases match TRBD1. Sequencing was carried out using naive CD4+ T cells sorted from blood. This specimen's cell subset or site label, per the study, means: CD45RA+ positively selected. The CDR3 loop reads CASSEGTGIYGYTF. The DNA reads as follows: TGTGCCAGCAGTGAAGGGACAGGGATCTATGGCTACACCTTC.